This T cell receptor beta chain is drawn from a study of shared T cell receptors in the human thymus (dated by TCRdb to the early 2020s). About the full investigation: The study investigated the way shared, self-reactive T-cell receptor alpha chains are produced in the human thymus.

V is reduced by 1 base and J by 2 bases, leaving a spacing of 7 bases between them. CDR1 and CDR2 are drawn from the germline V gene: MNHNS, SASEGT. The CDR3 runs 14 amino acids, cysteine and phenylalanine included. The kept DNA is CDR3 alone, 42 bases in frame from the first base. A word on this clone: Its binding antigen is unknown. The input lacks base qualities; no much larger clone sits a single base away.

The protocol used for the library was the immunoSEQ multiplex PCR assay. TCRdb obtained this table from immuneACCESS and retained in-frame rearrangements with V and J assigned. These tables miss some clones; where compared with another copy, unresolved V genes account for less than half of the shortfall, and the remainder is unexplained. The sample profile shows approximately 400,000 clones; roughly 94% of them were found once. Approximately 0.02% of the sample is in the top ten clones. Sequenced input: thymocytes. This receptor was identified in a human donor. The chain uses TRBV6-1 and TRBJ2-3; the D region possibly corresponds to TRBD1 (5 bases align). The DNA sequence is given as TGTGCCAGCAGTGAAGTCAGGGCCACAGATACGCAGTATTTT. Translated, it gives CASSEVRATDTQYF.